The present T cell receptor (beta chain) was sequenced within a study of blood T cell repertoires in COVID-19. Study-level information: There were acute and convalescent COVID-19 samples, and they came from the United States, Italy and Spain.

Participant-reported clinical history was the basis for cohort assignment. Those designated as exposed participants met a COVID-19 case within 2 weeks before study entry. Source study methods: Researchers report that nucleated cell counts were estimated from reference gene primer amplification. TCRdb's table, derived via immunoSEQ multiplex PCR, lists solely in-frame clones and lacks some. V and J calls and clone size are copied from that table; D and trimming were computed from the DNA. Of some 320,000 clones listed, roughly 86% are singletons. The germline V gene has CDR1 KGHSH and CDR2 LQKENI. V shed 2 bases, J shed 2 bases, and the junction held 5 bases outside the gene matches. This CDR3 region has 16 residues.

The TCR sequence derives from a woman between 50 and 59 years old who had been exposed to COVID-19. V usage is TRBV18 and J usage is TRBJ2-2; 7 nucleotides agree with TRBD1. The sequencing input was PBMCs or T cells enriched from blood (not recorded which). The DNA for the CDR3 is TGTGCCAGCTCACCAGCGGACAGGCGAAACACCGGGGAGCTGTTTTTT. It yields the protein CASSPADRRNTGELFF.